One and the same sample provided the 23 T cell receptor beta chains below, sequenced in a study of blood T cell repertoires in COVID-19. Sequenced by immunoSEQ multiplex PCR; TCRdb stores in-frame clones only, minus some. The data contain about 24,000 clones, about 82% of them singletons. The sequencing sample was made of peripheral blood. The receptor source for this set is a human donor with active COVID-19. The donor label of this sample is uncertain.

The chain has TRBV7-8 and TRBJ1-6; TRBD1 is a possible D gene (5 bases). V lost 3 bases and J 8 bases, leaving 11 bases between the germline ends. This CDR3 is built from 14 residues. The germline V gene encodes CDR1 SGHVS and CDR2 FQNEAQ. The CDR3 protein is CASSFATRDSPLHF. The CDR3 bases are TGTGCCAGCAGCTTTGCCACCAGGGATTCACCCCTCCACTTT.

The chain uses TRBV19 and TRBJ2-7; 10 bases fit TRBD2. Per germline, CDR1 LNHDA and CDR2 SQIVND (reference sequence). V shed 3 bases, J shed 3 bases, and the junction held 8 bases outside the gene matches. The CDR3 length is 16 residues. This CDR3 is CASSIRLAGEVYEQYF. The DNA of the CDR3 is TGTGCCAGTAGTATTCGGCTAGCGGGAGAGGTCTACGAGCAGTACTTC.

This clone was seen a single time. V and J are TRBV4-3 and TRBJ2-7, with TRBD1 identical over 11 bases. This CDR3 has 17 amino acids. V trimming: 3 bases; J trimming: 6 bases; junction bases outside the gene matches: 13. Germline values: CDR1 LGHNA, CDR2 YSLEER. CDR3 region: CASSQRPPGTGGSEQYF. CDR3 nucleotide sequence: TGCGCCAGCAGCCAGCGTCCACCCGGGACAGGGGGATCCGAGCAGTACTTC.

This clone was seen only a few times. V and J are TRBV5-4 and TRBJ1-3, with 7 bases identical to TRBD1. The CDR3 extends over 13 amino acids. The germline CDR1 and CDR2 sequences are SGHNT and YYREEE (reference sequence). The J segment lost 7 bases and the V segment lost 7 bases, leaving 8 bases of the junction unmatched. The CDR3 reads CASGAQGRNTIYF. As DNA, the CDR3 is TGTGCCAGCGGGGCACAGGGGCGGAACACCATATATTTT. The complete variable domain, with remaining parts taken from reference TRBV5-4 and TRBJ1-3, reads ETGVTQSPTHLIKTRGQQVTLRCSSQSGHNTVSWYQQALGQGPQFIFQYYREEENGRGNFPPRFSGLQFPNYSSELNVNALELDDSALYLCASGAQGRNTIYFGEGSWLTVV.

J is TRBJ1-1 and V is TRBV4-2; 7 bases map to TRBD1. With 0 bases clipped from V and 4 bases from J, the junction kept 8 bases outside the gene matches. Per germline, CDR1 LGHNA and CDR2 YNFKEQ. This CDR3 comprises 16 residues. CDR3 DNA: TGTGCCAGCAGCCAAGATCTCACCGCAGGGGGCACTGAAGCTTTCTTT. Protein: CASSQDLTAGGTEAFF.

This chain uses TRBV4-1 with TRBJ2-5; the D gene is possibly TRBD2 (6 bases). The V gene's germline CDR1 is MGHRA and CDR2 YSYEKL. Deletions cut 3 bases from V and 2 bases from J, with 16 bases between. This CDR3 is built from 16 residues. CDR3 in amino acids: CASSQVPGSLQETQYF. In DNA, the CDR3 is TGCGCCAGCAGCCAGGTACCCGGGAGTCTTCAAGAGACCCAGTACTTC.

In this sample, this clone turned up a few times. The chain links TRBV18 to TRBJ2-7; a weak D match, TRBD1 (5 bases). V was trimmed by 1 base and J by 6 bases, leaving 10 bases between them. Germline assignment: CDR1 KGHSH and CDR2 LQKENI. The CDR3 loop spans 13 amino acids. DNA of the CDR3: TGTGCCAGCTCACCACTGGACACAGGCGAGCAGTACTTC. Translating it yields CASSPLDTGEQYF.

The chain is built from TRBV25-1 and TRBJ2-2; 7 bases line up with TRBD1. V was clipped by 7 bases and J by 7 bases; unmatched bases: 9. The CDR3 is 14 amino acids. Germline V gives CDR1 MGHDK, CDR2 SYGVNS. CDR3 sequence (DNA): TGTGCCAGCAAACTGACAGGGACGGGCGGGGAGCTGTTTTTT. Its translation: CASKLTGTGGELFF.

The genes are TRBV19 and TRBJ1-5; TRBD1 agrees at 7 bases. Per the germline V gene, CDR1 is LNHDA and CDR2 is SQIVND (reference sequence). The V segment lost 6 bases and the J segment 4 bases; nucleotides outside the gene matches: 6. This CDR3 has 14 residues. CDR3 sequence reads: CASRETGFNQPQHF. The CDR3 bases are TGTGCCAGTAGAGAGACAGGGTTTAATCAGCCCCAGCATTTT. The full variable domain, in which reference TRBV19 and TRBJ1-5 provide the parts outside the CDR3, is DGGITQSPKYLFRKEGQNVTLSCEQNLNHDAMYWYRQDPGQGLRLIYYSQIVNDFQKGDIAEGYSVSREKKESFPLTVTSAQKNPTAFYLCASRETGFNQPQHFGDGTRLSIL.

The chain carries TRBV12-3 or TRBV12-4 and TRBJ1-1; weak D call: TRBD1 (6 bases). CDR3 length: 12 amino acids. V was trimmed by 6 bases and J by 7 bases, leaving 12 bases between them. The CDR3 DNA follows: TGTGCCAGCAGAACACAGGGAAATGAAGCTTTCTTT. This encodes CASRTQGNEAFF.

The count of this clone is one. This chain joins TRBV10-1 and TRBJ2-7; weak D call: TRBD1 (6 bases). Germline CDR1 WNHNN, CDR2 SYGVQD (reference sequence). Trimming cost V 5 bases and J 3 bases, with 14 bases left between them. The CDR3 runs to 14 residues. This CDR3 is CASSTQGPGYEQYF. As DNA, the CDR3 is TGCGCCAGCAGTACACAGGGCCCGGGCTACGAGCAGTACTTC.

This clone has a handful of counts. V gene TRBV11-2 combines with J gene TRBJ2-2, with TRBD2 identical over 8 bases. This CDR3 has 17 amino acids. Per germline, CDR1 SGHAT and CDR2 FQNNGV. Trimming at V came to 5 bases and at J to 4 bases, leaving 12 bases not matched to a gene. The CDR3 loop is CASSLAPTSAGTGELFF. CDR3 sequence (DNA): TGTGCCAGCAGCCTCGCCCCGACTAGCGCGGGCACCGGGGAGCTGTTTTTT.

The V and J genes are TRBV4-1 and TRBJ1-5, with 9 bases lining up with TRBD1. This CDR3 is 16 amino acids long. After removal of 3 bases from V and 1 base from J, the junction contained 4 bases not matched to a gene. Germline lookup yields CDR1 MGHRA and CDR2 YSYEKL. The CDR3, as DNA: TGCGCCAGCAGCCAGTGGGGACAGGGAAGCAATCAGCCCCAGCATTTT. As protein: CASSQWGQGSNQPQHF.

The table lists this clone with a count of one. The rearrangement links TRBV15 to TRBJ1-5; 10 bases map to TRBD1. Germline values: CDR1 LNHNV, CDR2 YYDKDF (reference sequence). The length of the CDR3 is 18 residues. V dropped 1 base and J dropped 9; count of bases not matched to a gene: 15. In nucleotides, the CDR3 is TGTGCCACCAGCAGAGGGGGCCCGGGACAGGGGTTTCAGTGGCCCCAGCATTTT. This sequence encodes CATSRGGPGQGFQWPQHF.

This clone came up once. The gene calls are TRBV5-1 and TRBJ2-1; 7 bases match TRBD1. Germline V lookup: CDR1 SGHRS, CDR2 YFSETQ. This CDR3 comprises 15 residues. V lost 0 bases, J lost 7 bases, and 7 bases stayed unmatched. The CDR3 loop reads CASSLVTGTGNEQFF. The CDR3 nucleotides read TGCGCCAGCAGCTTGGTGACAGGGACGGGGAATGAGCAGTTCTTC.

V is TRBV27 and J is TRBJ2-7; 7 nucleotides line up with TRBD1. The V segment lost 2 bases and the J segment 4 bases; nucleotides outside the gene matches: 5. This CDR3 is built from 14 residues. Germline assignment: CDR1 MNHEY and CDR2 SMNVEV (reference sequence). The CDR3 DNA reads TGTGCCAGCAGTTTAGGCAACAGGGGATACGAGCAGTACTTC. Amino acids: CASSLGNRGYEQYF.

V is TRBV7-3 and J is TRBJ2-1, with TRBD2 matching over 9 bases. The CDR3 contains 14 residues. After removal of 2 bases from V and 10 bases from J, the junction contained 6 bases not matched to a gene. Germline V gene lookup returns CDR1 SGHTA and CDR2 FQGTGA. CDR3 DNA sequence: TGTGCCAGCAGCTTACTAGCGGGGTTGGGAGAGCAGTTCTTC. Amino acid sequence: CASSLLAGLGEQFF.

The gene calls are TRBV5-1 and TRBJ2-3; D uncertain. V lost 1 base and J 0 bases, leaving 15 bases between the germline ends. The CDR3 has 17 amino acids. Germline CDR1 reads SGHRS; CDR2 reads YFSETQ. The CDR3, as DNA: TGCGCCAGCAGCTTGAAAACTACCCCTGCTAGCACAGATACGCAGTATTTT. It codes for CASSLKTTPASTDTQYF.

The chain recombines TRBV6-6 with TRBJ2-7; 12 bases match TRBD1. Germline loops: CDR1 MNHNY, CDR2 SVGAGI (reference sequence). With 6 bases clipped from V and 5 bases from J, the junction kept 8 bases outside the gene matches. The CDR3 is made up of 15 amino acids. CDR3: CASSPGTGGFDEQYF. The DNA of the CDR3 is TGTGCCAGCAGCCCCGGGACAGGGGGCTTCGACGAGCAGTACTTC.

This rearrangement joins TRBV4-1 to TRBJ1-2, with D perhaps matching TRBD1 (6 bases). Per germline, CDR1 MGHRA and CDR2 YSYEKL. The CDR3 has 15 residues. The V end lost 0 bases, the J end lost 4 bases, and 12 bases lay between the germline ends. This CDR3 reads CASSQEAGESYGYTF. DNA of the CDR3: TGCGCCAGCAGCCAAGAGGCAGGGGAAAGCTATGGCTACACCTTC.

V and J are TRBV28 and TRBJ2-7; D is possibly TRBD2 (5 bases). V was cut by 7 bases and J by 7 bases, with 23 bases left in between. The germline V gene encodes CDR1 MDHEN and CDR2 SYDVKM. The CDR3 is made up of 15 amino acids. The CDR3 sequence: CASNTLGAEAGEQYF. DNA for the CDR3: TGTGCCAGCAATACCTTAGGCGCGGAGGCCGGGGAGCAGTACTTC.

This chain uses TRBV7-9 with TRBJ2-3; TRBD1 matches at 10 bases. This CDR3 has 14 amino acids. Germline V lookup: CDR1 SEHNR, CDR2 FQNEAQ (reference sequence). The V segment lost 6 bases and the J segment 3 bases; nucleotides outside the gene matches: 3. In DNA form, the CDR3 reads TGTGCCAGCAGTCGGACAGGGGGGACAGATACGCAGTATTTT. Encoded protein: CASSRTGGTDTQYF.

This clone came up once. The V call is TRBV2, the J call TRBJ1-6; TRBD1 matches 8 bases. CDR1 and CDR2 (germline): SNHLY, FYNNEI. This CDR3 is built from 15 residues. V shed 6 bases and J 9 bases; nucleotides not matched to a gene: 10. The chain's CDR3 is CASRDRVGIRSPLHF. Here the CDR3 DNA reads TGTGCCAGCAGGGACAGGGTTGGTATCCGTTCACCCCTCCACTTT.